This is a list of T cell receptor beta chains from one sample in a study of blood T cell repertoires in COVID-19. Measured with immunoSEQ multiplex PCR; TCRdb has only the in-frame clones, and not every one. Seen here are about 400,000 clones, roughly 85% observed once, and the top ten hold under 2.5%. Sequencing used PBMCs or T cells enriched from blood (not recorded which). These receptors all stem from a young woman with acute COVID-19. The CDR3 runs from the conserved cysteine through the conserved F or W. Each record gives: D gene, V gene, clone size, J gene, CDR3 protein, CDR3 DNA. The D gene is left open where the match is weak. Rows give clone size only sometimes, using once, few, many, or a class for an expanded clone.

D gene: .; V gene: TRBV7-9; clone size: .; J gene: TRBJ1-2; CDR3 protein: CASSLAPGGLNYGYTF; CDR3 DNA: TGTGCCAGCAGCTTAGCGCCGGGCGGACTAAACTATGGCTACACCTTC
D gene: TRBD1; V gene: TRBV7-8; clone size: .; J gene: TRBJ1-6; CDR3 protein: CASSLIAGTGGRSPLHF; CDR3 DNA: TGTGCCAGCAGCTTAATAGCCGGGACAGGGGGCCGTTCACCCCTCCACTTT
D gene: TRBD2; V gene: TRBV2; clone size: few; J gene: TRBJ2-5; CDR3 protein: CASSIAGVGETQYF; CDR3 DNA: TGTGCCAGCAGTATAGCGGGAGTCGGGGAGACCCAGTACTTC
D gene: TRBD1; V gene: TRBV10-1; clone size: .; J gene: TRBJ2-3; CDR3 protein: CASSDPGTGRDTQYF; CDR3 DNA: TGCGCCAGCAGTGACCCGGGGACAGGGAGAGATACGCAGTATTTT
D gene: TRBD1; V gene: TRBV10-3; clone size: once; J gene: TRBJ1-1; CDR3 protein: CAIKDRANTEAFF; CDR3 DNA: TGTGCCATCAAAGACAGGGCGAACACTGAAGCTTTCTTT
D gene: TRBD1; V gene: TRBV29-1; clone size: .; J gene: TRBJ2-1; CDR3 protein: CSVSGTGYYNEQFF; CDR3 DNA: TGCAGCGTTTCGGGGACAGGATACTACAATGAGCAGTTCTTC
D gene: TRBD2; V gene: TRBV29-1; clone size: .; J gene: TRBJ2-3; CDR3 protein: CSVDAGGRNTQYF; CDR3 DNA: TGCAGCGTTGACGCGGGGGGTCGGAATACGCAGTATTTT
D gene: TRBD1; V gene: TRBV24-1; clone size: .; J gene: TRBJ2-6; CDR3 protein: CATSDPMGQASGANVLTF; CDR3 DNA: TGTGCCACCAGTGACCCTATGGGACAGGCCTCTGGGGCCAACGTCCTGACTTTC
D gene: .; V gene: TRBV30; clone size: .; J gene: TRBJ1-3; CDR3 protein: CAWSRSSGNTIYF; CDR3 DNA: TGTGCCTGGAGTAGGAGCTCTGGAAACACCATATATTTT
D gene: TRBD2; V gene: TRBV29-1; clone size: .; J gene: TRBJ2-3; CDR3 protein: CSVLIRGVPHTDTQYF; CDR3 DNA: TGCAGCGTTTTAATCCGGGGGGTCCCGCACACAGATACGCAGTATTTT
D gene: TRBD2; V gene: TRBV11-3; clone size: .; J gene: TRBJ2-2; CDR3 protein: CASSLLAGFGELFF; CDR3 DNA: TGTGCCAGCAGCTTGCTAGCGGGCTTCGGGGAGCTGTTTTTT
D gene: .; V gene: TRBV2; clone size: .; J gene: TRBJ1-3; CDR3 protein: CASSTYISGNTIYF; CDR3 DNA: TGTGCCAGCAGTACATATATCTCTGGAAACACCATATATTTT
D gene: .; V gene: TRBV5-5; clone size: .; J gene: TRBJ1-1; CDR3 protein: CASSLASDEAFF; CDR3 DNA: TGTGCCAGCAGTCTTGCGAGCGACGAAGCTTTCTTT
D gene: .; V gene: TRBV11-2; clone size: once; J gene: TRBJ2-5; CDR3 protein: CASSRGNQETQYF; CDR3 DNA: TGTGCCAGCAGCCGGGGGAACCAAGAGACCCAGTACTTC
D gene: TRBD2; V gene: TRBV4-3; clone size: once; J gene: TRBJ2-3; CDR3 protein: CASSQEVGLAATDTQYF; CDR3 DNA: TGCGCCAGCAGCCAAGAGGTGGGACTAGCGGCCACAGATACGCAGTATTTT
D gene: .; V gene: TRBV20-1; clone size: .; J gene: TRBJ2-3; CDR3 protein: CSASGVSEFTDTQYF; CDR3 DNA: TGCAGTGCTAGTGGGGTTAGCGAGTTCACAGATACGCAGTATTTT
D gene: TRBD1; V gene: TRBV15; clone size: .; J gene: TRBJ1-3; CDR3 protein: CATSREAGGFGNTIYF; CDR3 DNA: TGTGCCACCAGCAGAGAAGCAGGGGGCTTTGGAAACACCATATATTTT
D gene: TRBD1; V gene: TRBV10-3; clone size: .; J gene: TRBJ2-1; CDR3 protein: CAISGTGYNEQFF; CDR3 DNA: TGTGCCATCAGTGGGACAGGCTACAATGAGCAGTTCTTC
D gene: .; V gene: TRBV5-8; clone size: .; J gene: TRBJ1-3; CDR3 protein: CASSLGPASSGNTIYF; CDR3 DNA: TGTGCCAGCAGCTTGGGCCCCGCTAGCTCTGGAAACACCATATATTTT
D gene: TRBD1; V gene: TRBV12-5; clone size: .; J gene: TRBJ1-3; CDR3 protein: CASGSLTGAGNTIYF; CDR3 DNA: TGTGCTAGTGGTTCTCTAACAGGGGCTGGAAACACCATATATTTT
D gene: .; V gene: TRBV12-3/TRBV12-4; clone size: .; J gene: TRBJ1-5; CDR3 protein: CASSYQQGQPQHF; CDR3 DNA: TGTGCCAGCAGCTACCAACAGGGCCAGCCCCAGCATTTT
D gene: .; V gene: TRBV6-2/TRBV6-3; clone size: .; J gene: TRBJ2-5; CDR3 protein: CASSYVAEETQYF; CDR3 DNA: TGTGCCAGCAGTTACGTAGCGGAAGAGACCCAGTACTTC